The 30 T cell receptor beta chains presented below share a single source sample, sequenced in a study of human T cells and chemical hapten exposure. TCRdb called the RACE reads again in MiXCR, with one record for every CDR3 protein. Altogether roughly 380,000 distinct CDR3 sequences are present, approximately 5.1% being singletons, with the ten largest covering just over 2.5%. Time point given: pre-sensitization, week 0. Stated treatment: therapeutic diphenylcyclopropenone sensitization with weekly scalp DPC. The sequencing used whole blood, collected in connection with sensitization to the hapten diphenylcyclopropenone (DPC). The receptors stem from a woman in her forties or fifties with alopecia areata. Some clones in this sample may be carry-over from other donors' samples.

This clonotype came up many times. The chain combines TRBV27 with TRBJ1-6; a weak D match, TRBD1 (5 bases). Germline V gene lookup returns CDR1 MNHEY and CDR2 SMNVEV (reference sequence). V was pared by 3 bases and J by 9 bases, with 12 bases between. CDR3 length equals 14 residues. CDR3 region: CASSFRGVGSPLHF. The CDR3 nucleotides read TGTGCCAGCAGTTTTCGAGGGGTTGGTTCACCCCTCCACTTT.

This clonotype was seen ten or more times. The rearrangement joins TRBV6-5 to TRBJ2-3; perhaps TRBD2 as D (5 bases). Per the germline V gene, CDR1 is MNHEY and CDR2 is SVGAGI. The length of the CDR3 is 19 residues. Trimming removed 0 bases at V and 4 bases at J, with 23 bases between. The CDR3 here is CASSYSSPRWSGDADTQYF. CDR3 bases: TGTGCCAGCAGTTACTCCTCCCCACGGTGGAGCGGAGACGCAGATACGCAGTATTTT.

This clonotype was seen ten or more times. The rearrangement links TRBV7-9 to TRBJ2-5; 12 bases match TRBD2. The CDR3 sequence is 14 residues long. Germline V gives CDR1 SEHNR, CDR2 FQNEAQ (reference sequence). V trimming: 11 bases; J trimming: 1 base; junction bases outside the gene matches: 5. The CDR3 bases are TGTGCCGGAGGGACTAGCGGGTTCCAAGAGACCCAGTACTTC. It is translated as CAGGTSGFQETQYF.

The sample holds a few counts of this clonotype. The rearrangement joins TRBV7-9 to TRBJ1-2; the D is unclear. Germline loops: CDR1 SEHNR, CDR2 FQNEAQ (reference sequence). CDR3 size: 15 residues. V lost 0 bases and J 5 bases, leaving 13 bases between the germline ends. In DNA form, the CDR3 reads TGTGCCAGCAGCTTAGCGCTCACGGACCGGTATGGCTACACCTTC. Amino acids: CASSLALTDRYGYTF.

This clonotype occurred a few times. The chain employs TRBV9 and TRBJ2-7; maybe TRBD2 (5 bases). The CDR3 has 15 amino acids. The V end was cut by 4 bases, the J end by 4 bases, with 18 bases between. Germline lookup yields CDR1 SGDLS and CDR2 YYNGEE. The CDR3 DNA is TGTGCCAGCAGCCCAGCTGACGGGGAGATTTACGAGCAGTACTTC. Residues: CASSPADGEIYEQYF.

This clonotype was detected only a few times. This rearrangement joins TRBV7-9 to TRBJ1-2; 9 positions match TRBD1. V trimming: 5 bases; J trimming: 4 bases; junction bases outside the gene matches: 11. Germline V CDR1 and CDR2: SEHNR, FQNEAQ (reference sequence). This CDR3 contains 16 residues. Here the CDR3 DNA reads TGTGCCAGCAGCAAAGGGGACAGGGCTCCCGTCTATGGCTACACCTTC. Residues: CASSKGDRAPVYGYTF.

The V and J genes are TRBV7-9 and TRBJ2-5; the D gene is possibly TRBD2 (5 bases). Germline CDR1 reads SEHNR; CDR2 reads FQNEAQ (reference sequence). V was shortened by 2 bases and J by 5 bases, with 12 bases between the two germline ends. The CDR3 has 14 amino acids. CDR3 residues: CASSLKERRETQYF. Here the CDR3 DNA reads TGTGCCAGCAGCTTAAAGGAGCGGAGGGAGACCCAGTACTTC.

This clonotype was counted at least ten times. The rearrangement joins TRBV9 to TRBJ1-1; D is uncertain. This CDR3 has 16 amino acids. V was trimmed by 4 bases and J by 2 bases, leaving 18 bases between them. In germline, CDR1 is SGDLS, CDR2 YYNGEE. The CDR3, as DNA: TGTGCCAGCAGCCAGGACCCCGGCCCCTCCAACACTGAAGCTTTCTTT. Amino acids: CASSQDPGPSNTEAFF.

This clonotype appeared many times. The V gene is TRBV15, the J gene TRBJ1-2; D ambiguous. In germline, CDR1 is LNHNV, CDR2 YYDKDF (reference sequence). Trimming took off 5 bases at V and 4 bases at J, with 11 bases between the two ends. This CDR3 comprises 13 residues. In DNA form, the CDR3 reads TGTGCCACCAGCCAACGATCTAGCTATGGCTACACCTTC. Residues: CATSQRSSYGYTF.

The table lists this clonotype with many counts. This sequence joins TRBV4-1 and TRBJ2-7; 10 nucleotides align to TRBD1. CDR3 size: 17 residues. J lost 4 bases, V lost 4 bases, and 13 bases had no gene match. Germline loops: CDR1 MGHRA, CDR2 YSYEKL. CDR3 DNA: TGCGCCAGCAGCCTACTACCTCTCCGGGACAGGGGATACGAGCAGTACTTC. Protein product: CASSLLPLRDRGYEQYF.

This chain connects TRBV27 to TRBJ1-2; perhaps TRBD1 as D (5 bases). Trimming left V 4 bases short and J 1 base short, with 16 bases between. CDR1 is MNHEY and CDR2 is SMNVEV in the germline V gene (reference sequence). The CDR3 has 16 amino acids. The CDR3 here is CASSSPGAGRNYGYTF. The CDR3 coding sequence is TGTGCCAGCAGTTCCCCCGGGGCAGGGCGTAACTATGGCTACACCTTC.

At least ten counts were recorded for this clonotype. CDR3 amino acids: CSVERTDPSGNTIYF. CDR3 DNA: TGCAGCGTTGAACGTACAGACCCCTCTGGAAACACCATATATTTT. The chain employs TRBV29-1 and TRBJ1-3, with unresolved D. Germline V CDR1 and CDR2: SQVTM, ANQGSEA. There are 15 residues in the CDR3. V was cut by 2 bases and J by 0 bases, with 11 bases left in between.

The chain employs TRBV13 and TRBJ2-5, with TRBD2 matching 7 bases. The CDR3 has 15 residues. Looked up from germline, CDR1 is PRHDT and CDR2 is FYEKMQ (reference sequence). V shed 5 bases, J shed 0 bases, and the junction held 6 bases outside the gene matches. The CDR3 region has the DNA TGTGCCAGCAGCGCCAGGGAGGGGAACCAAGAGACCCAGTACTTC. This codes for CASSAREGNQETQYF.

This clonotype has a count of ten or more. V gene TRBV20-1 combines with J gene TRBJ2-7; 7 bases line up with TRBD2. The CDR3 runs to 14 residues. The germline V gene has CDR1 DFQATT and CDR2 SNEGSKA (reference sequence). V dropped 0 bases and J dropped 2; count of bases not matched to a gene: 4. CDR3 coding DNA: TGCAGTGCTAGAGAGGGAGGGCTCCCCTACGAGCAGTACTTC. Translated: CSAREGGLPYEQYF.

Ten or more counts support this clonotype. This chain uses TRBV27 with TRBJ1-1; D remains unclear. Germline V lookup: CDR1 MNHEY, CDR2 SMNVEV (reference sequence). V was shortened by 2 bases and J by 2 bases, with 6 bases between the two germline ends. This CDR3 contains 13 residues. This CDR3 reads CASSLISNTEAFF. CDR3 in DNA: TGTGCCAGCAGTTTAATCTCTAACACTGAAGCTTTCTTT.

The chain has TRBV20-1 and TRBJ1-5, with D perhaps TRBD1 (5 bases). The CDR3 runs to 13 residues. Trimming took off 3 bases at V and 6 bases at J, with 12 bases between the two ends. Germline loops: CDR1 DFQATT, CDR2 SNEGSKA (reference sequence). The chain's CDR3 is CSASQGSVQPQHF. DNA for the CDR3: TGCAGTGCTAGTCAGGGAAGTGTTCAGCCCCAGCATTTT.

This clonotype was observed a few times. V gene TRBV7-8 combines with J gene TRBJ2-2, with 7 bases aligning to TRBD2. The CDR3 is 17 amino acids. Germline CDR1 reads SGHVS; CDR2 reads FQNEAQ. V was clipped by 1 base and J by 0 bases; unmatched bases: 5. The CDR3: CASSLVTAGTNTGELFF. Here the CDR3 DNA reads TGTGCCAGCAGCTTAGTCACAGCGGGGACGAACACCGGGGAGCTGTTTTTT.

This clonotype was seen repeatedly, ten times or more. The V call is TRBV5-1, the J call TRBJ2-5; possibly TRBD2 for D (7 bases). CDR3 length: 14 residues. V lost 5 bases to trimming and J lost 1 base, with 12 bases between them. Germline CDR1 and CDR2: SGHRS and YFSETQ. The CDR3 region has the DNA TGCGCCAGCAGGGGCGGGGGCCTCCAAGAGACCCAGTACTTC. Translation gives CASRGGGLQETQYF.

This clonotype has just a few counts. This chain joins TRBV28 and TRBJ2-5; 14 bases fit TRBD2. This CDR3 is 20 amino acids long. The V gene's germline CDR1 is MDHEN and CDR2 SYDVKM. J was trimmed by 5 bases and V by 6 bases; bases with no gene match: 20. The CDR3, as DNA: TGTGCCAGCAGCTTGACCTCAGGGGCCCCGACTAGCGGGAGGGGGGAGACCCAGTACTTC. Translated: CASSLTSGAPTSGRGETQYF. Looking up the rest from reference TRBV28 and TRBJ2-5 gives the full variable domain: DVKVTQSSRYLVKRTGEKVFLECVQDMDHENMFWYRQDPGLGLRLIYFSYDVKMKEKGDIPEGYSVSREKKERFSLILESASTNQTSMYLCASSLTSGAPTSGRGETQYFGPGTRLLVL.

This clonotype was counted a few times. The chain employs TRBV20-1 and TRBJ2-4; D gene uncertain. The germline CDR1 and CDR2 sequences are DFQATT and SNEGSKA (reference sequence). The V and J ends lost 3 bases and 2 bases respectively, with 11 bases between them. This CDR3 is built from 14 residues. The chain's CDR3 is CSASASFPKNIQYF. CDR3 bases: TGCAGTGCTAGTGCCAGTTTTCCCAAAAACATTCAGTACTTC.

The chain uses TRBV12-3 or TRBV12-4 and TRBJ1-2; 9 bases agree with TRBD1. J lost 2 bases, V lost 8 bases, and 6 bases had no gene match. The CDR3 is 14 amino acids. The CDR3 DNA follows: TGTGCCAGCGCAAGAGGACAGGGGAACTATGGCTACACCTTC. Translating gives CASARGQGNYGYTF.

This clonotype was recorded at least ten times. The chain has TRBV6-5 and TRBJ1-6, with D tentatively TRBD1 (5 bases). The CDR3 length is 15 residues. V shed 3 bases and J shed 12 bases, with 18 bases lying between them. The germline V gene has CDR1 MNHEY and CDR2 SVGAGI. The CDR3, as DNA: TGTGCCAGCAGTTATGCGCTGGGACTCGGAAGACCCCTCCACTTT. It translates to CASSYALGLGRPLHF.

This clonotype was seen repeatedly, ten times or more. This sequence joins TRBV5-1 and TRBJ2-7, with 7 bases matching TRBD2. V shed 2 bases and J 1 base; nucleotides not matched to a gene: 6. CDR1 SGHRS and CDR2 YFSETQ come from the germline V gene. This CDR3 is 15 amino acids long. The CDR3 here is CASSFSWRESYEQYF. The CDR3 DNA is TGCGCCAGCAGCTTCAGTTGGCGGGAGTCCTACGAGCAGTACTTC.

This chain uses TRBV28 with TRBJ2-1, with 10 nucleotides matching TRBD1. The V segment lost 4 bases and the J segment 3 bases; nucleotides outside the gene matches: 3. CDR1 is MDHEN and CDR2 is SYDVKM in the germline V gene. The CDR3 is made up of 15 amino acids. CDR3 sequence: CASSSGDRGYNEQFF. The CDR3, as DNA: TGTGCCAGCAGTTCCGGGGACAGGGGCTACAATGAGCAGTTCTTC.

The sample holds a few counts of this clonotype. The chain uses TRBV28 and TRBJ1-6; no definite D call. CDR1 and CDR2 from the germline V gene are MDHEN and SYDVKM. This CDR3 is 13 amino acids long. V was shortened by 2 bases and J by 7 bases, with 6 bases between the two germline ends. The CDR3, as DNA: TGTGCCAGCAGTTTACTCACCAATTCACCCCTCCACTTT. Residues: CASSLLTNSPLHF.

The sample holds a few counts of this clonotype. The chain combines TRBV7-2 with TRBJ2-3; possible D gene TRBD2, 5 bases. Germline-derived CDR1 and CDR2 are SGHTA and FQGNSA. Trimming stripped 7 bases from V and 0 bases from J, with 14 bases between. This CDR3 contains 15 residues. CDR3 loop: CASKGLAHSTDTQYF. For the CDR3, the DNA is TGTGCCAGCAAGGGTCTAGCCCATAGCACAGATACGCAGTATTTT.

This clonotype was seen ten or more times. The V call is TRBV7-9, the J call TRBJ2-3; D gene ambiguous. CDR1 is SEHNR, CDR2 FQNEAQ, per germline (reference sequence). The CDR3 loop spans 12 amino acids. With 5 bases removed from V and 6 bases from J, the gap between germline ends came to 9 bases. The CDR3, as DNA: TGTGCCAGCAGCATCGACCGTGATACGCAGTATTTT. It is translated as CASSIDRDTQYF. Supplemented by reference TRBV7-9 and TRBJ2-3, the full variable domain reads DTGVSQNPRHKITKRGQNVTFRCDPISEHNRLYWYRQTLGQGPEFLTYFQNEAQLEKSRLLSDRFSAERPKGSFSTLEIQRTEQGDSAMYLCASSIDRDTQYFGPGTRLTVL.

This chain uses TRBV10-3 with TRBJ2-1, with D possibly being TRBD2 (7 bases). Germline lookup yields CDR1 ENHRY and CDR2 SYGVKD. Trimming took 11 bases from V and 0 from J, leaving 17 bases between them. There are 15 residues in the CDR3. CDR3 sequence: CAAEGGESSYNEQFF. The CDR3 DNA reads as TGTGCCGCTGAAGGGGGGGAAAGCTCCTACAATGAGCAGTTCTTC.

The rearrangement joins TRBV13 to TRBJ1-2; D gene uncertain. Germline V gene lookup returns CDR1 PRHDT and CDR2 FYEKMQ (reference sequence). The CDR3 sequence is 16 residues long. Trimming removed 0 bases from V and 0 bases from J, with 11 bases in between. CDR3 protein: CASSLGWDSPNYGYTF. Written as DNA, the CDR3 is TGTGCCAGCAGCTTAGGTTGGGATTCTCCTAACTATGGCTACACCTTC.

This chain connects TRBV20-1 to TRBJ2-3; TRBD2 matches at 7 bases. The CDR3 has 15 residues. The V gene end was trimmed by 3 bases and the J gene end by 1 base; junction bases not matched to a gene: 7. The V gene's germline CDR1 is DFQATT and CDR2 SNEGSKA (reference sequence). The CDR3 sequence: CSARSASGGTDTQYF. The CDR3 nucleotides are TGCAGTGCTAGGTCGGCTAGCGGAGGCACAGATACGCAGTATTTT.